The rows below give T cell receptor beta chains drawn from one sample of a study of cytomegalovirus exposure and HLA in healthy donors. The protocol was immunoSEQ multiplex PCR, while the TCRdb copy is restricted to in-frame clones and leaves out a portion. The table lists about 190,000 clones, 65% to 80% of them singletons. Specimen: PBMCs. These receptors all stem from a young man in good health and CMV-seropositive. Both conserved end residues are part of each CDR3. D genes are given only for firm matches. Clone size is shown for a subset of rows, as once, few, many or a class of expanded clone.

>TRBV4-1|-|TRBJ2-1|few
TGCGCCAGCAGCCAAACCCCTAGATACAATGAGCAGTTCTTC
CASSQTPRYNEQFF
>TRBV27|TRBD1|TRBJ1-2|-
TGTGCCAGCAGTTTAAAAGCGGGACAGGGCTATGGCTACACCTTC
CASSLKAGQGYGYTF
>TRBV6-5|TRBD2|TRBJ2-1|once
TGTGCCAGCAGTTACGAGGCGGGAGTGGGAAATGAGCAGTTCTTC
CASSYEAGVGNEQFF
>TRBV4-3|TRBD2|TRBJ2-2|-
TGCGCCAGCAGCCTAGACCCCAAGCTAGCGGGAGGGGTGAGGGCCGGGGAGCTGTTTTTT
CASSLDPKLAGGVRAGELFF
>TRBV19|-|TRBJ2-2|-
TGTGCCAGTAGTTGGAGGGCACAGCCGAACACCGGGGAGCTGTTTTTT
CASSWRAQPNTGELFF
>TRBV6-1|-|TRBJ2-7|-
TGTGCCAGCAGTGAAGTGGGGCGGGGTCAGCAGTACTTC
CASSEVGRGQQYF
>TRBV29-1|-|TRBJ2-3|-
TGCAGCGTTGCCGCCGGGAGCACTAGCACAGATACGCAGTATTTT
CSVAAGSTSTDTQYF
>TRBV6-5|-|TRBJ1-1|-
TGTGCCAGCAGTTATATCTTGAACATTGAAGCTTTCTTT
CASSYILNIEAFF
>TRBV30|TRBD2|TRBJ2-3|few
TGTGCCTGGAGACAAGCGGGAGCTCCTAGCACAGATACGCAGTATTTT
CAWRQAGAPSTDTQYF
>TRBV10-3|-|TRBJ2-5|once
TGTGCCATCAAGTCTACAGGAGAAGAGACCCAGTACTTC
CAIKSTGEETQYF
>TRBV18|TRBD2|TRBJ2-3|-
TGTGCCAGCTCACCACTCCTAGCGGGAGGGCCAATTGATACGCAGTATTTT
CASSPLLAGGPIDTQYF
>TRBV5-4|-|TRBJ1-2|-
TGTGCCAGCAGCTTTAGGCGGGGCAGGCCGTTGGAGGAGGACTATGGCTACACCTTC
CASSFRRGRPLEEDYGYTF
>TRBV19|TRBD1|TRBJ1-2|-
TGTGCCAGTAGTATTTCCCAGGGGGCGTATGGCTACACCTTC
CASSISQGAYGYTF
>TRBV15|-|TRBJ2-7|few
TGTGCCACCAGCAGAGTTAGCAACGAGCAGTACTTC
CATSRVSNEQYF
>TRBV7-2|TRBD2|TRBJ2-7|-
TGTGCCAGCAGGGGGGGGACCTACGAGCAGTACTTC
CASRGGTYEQYF
>TRBV28|-|TRBJ2-5|-
TGTGCCAGCAGTTTACGGGAGACCCAGTACTTC
CASSLRETQYF
>TRBV11-3|TRBD2|TRBJ2-3|-
TGTGCCAGCAGCTTAGGTGCGGGAGGTTCAGATACGCAGTATTTT
CASSLGAGGSDTQYF
>TRBV19|-|TRBJ1-5|once
TGTGCCAGTAGTAACCCCTTGACAGGCTTGTATCAGCCCCAGCATTTT
CASSNPLTGLYQPQHF
>TRBV7-2|-|TRBJ2-2|-
TGTGCCAGCAGCTACGGACTAGGGGAGCTGTTTTTT
CASSYGLGELFF
>TRBV9|-|TRBJ2-7|-
TGTGCCAGCAGCGTCGAAGGGGCCCTAACCGAGCAGTACTTC
CASSVEGALTEQYF
>TRBV27|-|TRBJ2-7|-
TGTGCCAGCAGTTTAGGGGGCAGGGGGGCCGAGCAGTACTTC
CASSLGGRGAEQYF
>TRBV28|TRBD2|TRBJ2-5|-
TGTGCCAGCAGCTCCCGGGGCCAGGGGCGGACTAGCGGGAGCATGGGCCAAGAGACCCAGTACTTC
CASSSRGQGRTSGSMGQETQYF
>TRBV27|TRBD1|TRBJ2-3|-
TGTGCCAGCAGTTCCCTCCTGACAGGGACGGGCACAGATACGCAGTATTTT
CASSSLLTGTGTDTQYF
>TRBV29-1|TRBD2|TRBJ2-2|-
TGCAGCGCCCGACTAGCGGGAAGCACCGGGGAGCTGTTTTTT
CSARLAGSTGELFF
>TRBV7-2|TRBD2|TRBJ2-7|-
TGTGCCAGCAGCTTAAGGATCCTGGTGGCGGGAGGGCCCAACGAGCAGTACTTC
CASSLRILVAGGPNEQYF
>TRBV18|TRBD2|TRBJ2-1|-
TGTGCCAGCTCACCCCTAGCGGGGGGGGTATATGAGCAGTTCTTC
CASSPLAGGVYEQFF
>TRBV4-3|-|TRBJ1-3|few
TGCGCCAGCAGCCAACAGGGGAGCTCTGGAAACACCATATATTTT
CASSQQGSSGNTIYF
>TRBV19|TRBD1|TRBJ1-6|once
TGTGCCAGTACCCCCAAGTCGGGGACAGGAAATTCACCCCTCCACTTT
CASTPKSGTGNSPLHF
>TRBV4-2|TRBD1|TRBJ2-4|-
TGTGCCAGCAGCCCAGCGACAGGGTCGAACATTCAGTACTTC
CASSPATGSNIQYF